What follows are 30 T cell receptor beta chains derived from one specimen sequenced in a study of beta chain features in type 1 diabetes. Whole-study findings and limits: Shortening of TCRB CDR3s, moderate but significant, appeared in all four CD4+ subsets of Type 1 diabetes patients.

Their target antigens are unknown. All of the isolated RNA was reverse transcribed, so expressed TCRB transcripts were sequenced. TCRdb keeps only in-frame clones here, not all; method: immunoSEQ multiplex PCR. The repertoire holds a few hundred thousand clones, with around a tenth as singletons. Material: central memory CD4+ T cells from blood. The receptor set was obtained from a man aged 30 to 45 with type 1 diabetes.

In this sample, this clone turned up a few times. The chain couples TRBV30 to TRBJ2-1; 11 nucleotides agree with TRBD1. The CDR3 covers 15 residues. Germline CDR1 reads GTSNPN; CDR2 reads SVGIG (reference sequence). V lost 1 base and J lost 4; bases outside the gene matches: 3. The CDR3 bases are TGTGCCTGGAGTGGCCGGGACAGGGGGTACAATGAGCAGTTCTTC. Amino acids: CAWSGRDRGYNEQFF.

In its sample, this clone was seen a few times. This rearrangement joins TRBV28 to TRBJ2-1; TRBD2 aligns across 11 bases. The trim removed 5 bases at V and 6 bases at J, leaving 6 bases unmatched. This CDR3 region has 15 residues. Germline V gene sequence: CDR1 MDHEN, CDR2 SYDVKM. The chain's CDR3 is CASSVTSGRTNEQFF. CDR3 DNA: TGTGCCAGCAGTGTTACTAGCGGGAGAACCAATGAGCAGTTCTTC.

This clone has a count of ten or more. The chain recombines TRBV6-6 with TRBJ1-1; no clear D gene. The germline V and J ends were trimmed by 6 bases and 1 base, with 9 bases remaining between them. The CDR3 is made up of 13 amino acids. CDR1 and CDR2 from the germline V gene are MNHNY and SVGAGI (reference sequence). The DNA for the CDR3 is TGTGCCAGCAGCCAACGGAGGAACACTGAAGCTTTCTTT. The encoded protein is CASSQRRNTEAFF.

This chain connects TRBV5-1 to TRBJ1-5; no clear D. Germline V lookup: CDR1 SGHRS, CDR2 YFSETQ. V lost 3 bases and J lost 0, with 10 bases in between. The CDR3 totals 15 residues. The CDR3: CASSSGDYSNQPQHF. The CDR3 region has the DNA TGCGCCAGCAGCTCCGGAGATTATAGCAATCAGCCCCAGCATTTT.

The CDR3: CASSYGPPLSTDTQYF. The CDR3 nucleotides read TGTGCCAGCAGTTACGGCCCCCCTCTCAGCACAGATACGCAGTATTTT. J is TRBJ2-3 and V is TRBV6-6; no definite D call. The CDR3 sequence is 16 residues long. Trimming stripped 2 bases from V and 0 bases from J, with 12 bases between. CDR1 and CDR2 from the germline V gene are MNHNY and SVGAGI (reference sequence).

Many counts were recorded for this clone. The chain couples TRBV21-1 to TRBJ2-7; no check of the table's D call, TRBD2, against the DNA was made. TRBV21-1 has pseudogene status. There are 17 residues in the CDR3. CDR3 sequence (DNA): TGTGCCAGCAGCTCAGGGGGGACTAGCGGGATATTGGACGAGCAGTACTTC. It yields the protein CASSSGGTSGILDEQYF.

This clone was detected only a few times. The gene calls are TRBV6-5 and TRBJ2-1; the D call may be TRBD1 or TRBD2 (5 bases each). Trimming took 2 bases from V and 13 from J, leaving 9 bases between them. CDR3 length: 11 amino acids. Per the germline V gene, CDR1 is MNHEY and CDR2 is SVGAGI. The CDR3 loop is CASSYRGPQFF. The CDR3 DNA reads TGTGCCAGCAGTTACCGGGGACCTCAGTTCTTC.

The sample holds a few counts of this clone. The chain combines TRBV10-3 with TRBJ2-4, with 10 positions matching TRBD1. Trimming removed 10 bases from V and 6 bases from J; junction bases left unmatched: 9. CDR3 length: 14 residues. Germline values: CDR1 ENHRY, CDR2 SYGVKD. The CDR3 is CASRTGTGANIQYF. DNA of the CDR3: TGTGCCAGTCGGACCGGGACAGGGGCAAACATTCAGTACTTC.

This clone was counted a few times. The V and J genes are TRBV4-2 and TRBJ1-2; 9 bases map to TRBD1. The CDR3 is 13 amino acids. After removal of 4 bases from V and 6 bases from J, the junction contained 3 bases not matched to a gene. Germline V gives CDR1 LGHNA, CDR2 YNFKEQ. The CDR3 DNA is TGTGCCAGCAGCCCCGGGACAGGGAATGGCTACACCTTC. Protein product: CASSPGTGNGYTF.

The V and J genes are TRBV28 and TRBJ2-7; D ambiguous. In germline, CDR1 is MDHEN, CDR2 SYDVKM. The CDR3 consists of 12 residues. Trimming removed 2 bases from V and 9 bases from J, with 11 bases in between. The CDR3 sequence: CASSLKGRVQYF. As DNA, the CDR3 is TGTGCCAGCAGTTTAAAAGGCCGAGTGCAGTACTTC. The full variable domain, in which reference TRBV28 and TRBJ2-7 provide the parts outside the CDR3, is DVKVTQSSRYLVKRTGEKVFLECVQDMDHENMFWYRQDPGLGLRLIYFSYDVKMKEKGDIPEGYSVSREKKERFSLILESASTNQTSMYLCASSLKGRVQYFGPGTRLTVT.

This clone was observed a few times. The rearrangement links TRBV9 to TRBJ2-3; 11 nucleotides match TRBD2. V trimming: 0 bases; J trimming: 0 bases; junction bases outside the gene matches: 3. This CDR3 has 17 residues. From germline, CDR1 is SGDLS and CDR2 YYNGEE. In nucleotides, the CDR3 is TGTGCCAGCAGCGTAGGACTAGCGGGGTCTAGCACAGATACGCAGTATTTT. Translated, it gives CASSVGLAGSSTDTQYF.

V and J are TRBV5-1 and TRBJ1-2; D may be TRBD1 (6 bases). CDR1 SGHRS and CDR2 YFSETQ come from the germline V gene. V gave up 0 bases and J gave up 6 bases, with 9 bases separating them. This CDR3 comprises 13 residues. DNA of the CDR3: TGCGCCAGCAGCTTGGGAAAGGGGGATGGCTACACCTTC. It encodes CASSLGKGDGYTF.

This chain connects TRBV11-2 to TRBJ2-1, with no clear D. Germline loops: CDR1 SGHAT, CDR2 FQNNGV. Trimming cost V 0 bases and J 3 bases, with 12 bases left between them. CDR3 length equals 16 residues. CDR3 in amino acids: CASSLDLRRIYNEQFF. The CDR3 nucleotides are TGTGCCAGCAGCTTAGATTTGCGGAGAATCTACAATGAGCAGTTCTTC.

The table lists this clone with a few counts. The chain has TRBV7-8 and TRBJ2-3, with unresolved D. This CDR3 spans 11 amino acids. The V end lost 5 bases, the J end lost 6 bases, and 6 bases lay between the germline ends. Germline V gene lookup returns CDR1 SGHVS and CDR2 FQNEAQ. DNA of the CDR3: TGTGCCAGCAGCCGCGATGATACGCAGTATTTT. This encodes CASSRDDTQYF.

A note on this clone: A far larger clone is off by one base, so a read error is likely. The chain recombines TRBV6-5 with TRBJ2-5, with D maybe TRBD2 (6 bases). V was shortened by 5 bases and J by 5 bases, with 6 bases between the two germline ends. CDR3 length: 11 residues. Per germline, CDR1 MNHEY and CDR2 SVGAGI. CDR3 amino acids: CASSGRETQYF. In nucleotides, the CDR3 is TGTGCCAGCAGTGGGAGGGAGACCCAGTACTTC.

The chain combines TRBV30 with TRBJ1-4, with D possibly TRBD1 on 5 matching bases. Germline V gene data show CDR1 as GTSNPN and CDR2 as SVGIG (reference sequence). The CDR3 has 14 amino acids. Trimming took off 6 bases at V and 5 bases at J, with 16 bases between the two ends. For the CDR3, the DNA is TGTGCCTGCAAGGAGGGGACTTCAAATGAAAAACTGTTTTTT. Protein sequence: CACKEGTSNEKLFF.

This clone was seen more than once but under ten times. The CDR3 here is CASSSLADRETQYF. The CDR3 DNA reads as TGTGCCAGCAGTAGCCTAGCAGACAGGGAGACCCAGTACTTC. This sequence joins TRBV6-6 and TRBJ2-5; D might be TRBD1 (6 bases). The CDR3 spans 14 residues. Trimming took off 5 bases at V and 5 bases at J, with 15 bases between the two ends. Germline-derived CDR1 and CDR2 are MNHNY and SVGAGI (reference sequence).

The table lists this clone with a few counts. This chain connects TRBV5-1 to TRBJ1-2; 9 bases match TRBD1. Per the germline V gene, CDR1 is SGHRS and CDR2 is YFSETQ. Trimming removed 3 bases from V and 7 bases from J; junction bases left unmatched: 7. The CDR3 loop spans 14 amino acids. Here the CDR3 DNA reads TGCGCCAGCAGCTCGGGAGACAGGGGGATTGGCTACACCTTC. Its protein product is CASSSGDRGIGYTF. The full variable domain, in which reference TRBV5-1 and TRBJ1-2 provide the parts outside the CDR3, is KAGVTQTPRYLIKTRGQQVTLSCSPISGHRSVSWYQQTPGQGLQFLFEYFSETQRNKGNFPGRFSGRQFSNSRSEMNVSTLELGDSALYLCASSSGDRGIGYTFGSGTRLTVV.

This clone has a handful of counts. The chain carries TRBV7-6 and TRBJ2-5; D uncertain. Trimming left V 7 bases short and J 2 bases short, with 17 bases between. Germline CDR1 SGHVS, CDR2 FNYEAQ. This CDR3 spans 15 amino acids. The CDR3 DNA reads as TGTGCCAGCACCATAGACGTCGGACGGCAAGAGACCCAGTACTTC. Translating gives CASTIDVGRQETQYF.

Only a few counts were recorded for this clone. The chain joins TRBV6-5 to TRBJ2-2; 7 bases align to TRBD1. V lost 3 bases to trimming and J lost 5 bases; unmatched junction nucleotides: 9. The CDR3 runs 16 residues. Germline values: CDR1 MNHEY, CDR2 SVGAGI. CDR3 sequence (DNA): TGTGCCAGCAGTTATCACCAGGGGGTAAATACCGGGGAGCTGTTTTTT. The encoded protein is CASSYHQGVNTGELFF.

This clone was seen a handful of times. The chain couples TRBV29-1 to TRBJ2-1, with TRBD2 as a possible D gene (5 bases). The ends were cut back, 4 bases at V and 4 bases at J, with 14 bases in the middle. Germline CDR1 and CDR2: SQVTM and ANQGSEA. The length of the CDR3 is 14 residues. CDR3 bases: TGCAGCGTTGCTTCGTCGACTACGTACAATGAGCAGTTCTTC. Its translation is CSVASSTTYNEQFF.

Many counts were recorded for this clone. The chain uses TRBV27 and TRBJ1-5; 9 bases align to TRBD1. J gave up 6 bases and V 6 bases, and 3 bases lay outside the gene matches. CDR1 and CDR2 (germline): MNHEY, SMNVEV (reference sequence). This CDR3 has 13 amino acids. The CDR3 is CASRQGAGQPQHF. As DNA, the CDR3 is TGTGCCAGCAGACAGGGGGCGGGTCAGCCCCAGCATTTT.

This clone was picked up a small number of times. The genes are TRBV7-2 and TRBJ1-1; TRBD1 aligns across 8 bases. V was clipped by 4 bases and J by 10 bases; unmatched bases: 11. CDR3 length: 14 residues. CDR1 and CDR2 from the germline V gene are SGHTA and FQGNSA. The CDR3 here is CASSSATGAKGAFF. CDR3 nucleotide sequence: TGTGCCAGCAGCTCAGCGACAGGGGCTAAGGGAGCTTTCTTT.

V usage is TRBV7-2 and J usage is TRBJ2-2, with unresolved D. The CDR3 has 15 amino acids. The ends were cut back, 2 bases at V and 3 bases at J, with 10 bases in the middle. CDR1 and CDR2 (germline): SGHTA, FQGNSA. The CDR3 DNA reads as TGTGCCAGCAGCTTACTAGTAATACACACCGGGGAGCTGTTTTTT. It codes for CASSLLVIHTGELFF.

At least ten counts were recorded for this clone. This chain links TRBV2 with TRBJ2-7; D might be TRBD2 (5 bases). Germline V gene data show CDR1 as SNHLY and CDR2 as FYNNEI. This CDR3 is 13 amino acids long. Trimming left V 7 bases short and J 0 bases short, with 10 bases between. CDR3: CASKAGSSYEQYF. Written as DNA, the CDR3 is TGTGCCAGCAAGGCGGGCTCCTCCTACGAGCAGTACTTC. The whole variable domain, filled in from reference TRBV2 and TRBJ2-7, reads EPEVTQTPSHQVTQMGQEVILRCVPISNHLYFYWYRQILGQKVEFLVSFYNNEISEKSEIFDDQFSVERPDGSNFTLKIRSTKLEDSAMYFCASKAGSSYEQYFGPGTRLTVT.

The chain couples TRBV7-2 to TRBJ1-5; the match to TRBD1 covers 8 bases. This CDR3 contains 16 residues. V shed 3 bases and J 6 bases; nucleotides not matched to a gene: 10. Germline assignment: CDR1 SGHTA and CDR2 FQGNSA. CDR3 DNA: TGTGCCAGCAGCTTTTCCGCCGACAGGGGAAGTCAGCCCCAGCATTTT. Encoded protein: CASSFSADRGSQPQHF.

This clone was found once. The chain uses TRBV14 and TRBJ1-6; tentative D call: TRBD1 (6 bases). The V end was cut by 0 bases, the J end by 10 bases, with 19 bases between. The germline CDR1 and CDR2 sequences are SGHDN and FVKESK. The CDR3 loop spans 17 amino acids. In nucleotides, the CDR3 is TGTGCCAGCAGCCAAGAGAAATCAGGGGTGTGGCGATCACCCCTCCACTTT. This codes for CASSQEKSGVWRSPLHF.

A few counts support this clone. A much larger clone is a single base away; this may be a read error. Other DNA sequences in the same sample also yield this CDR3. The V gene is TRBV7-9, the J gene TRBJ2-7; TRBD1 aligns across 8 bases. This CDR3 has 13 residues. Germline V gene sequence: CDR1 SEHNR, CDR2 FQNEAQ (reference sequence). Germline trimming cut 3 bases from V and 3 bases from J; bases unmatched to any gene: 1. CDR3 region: CASSFGTGYEQYF. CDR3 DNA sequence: TGTGCCAGCAGCTTCGGGACAGGCTACGAGCAGTACTTC.

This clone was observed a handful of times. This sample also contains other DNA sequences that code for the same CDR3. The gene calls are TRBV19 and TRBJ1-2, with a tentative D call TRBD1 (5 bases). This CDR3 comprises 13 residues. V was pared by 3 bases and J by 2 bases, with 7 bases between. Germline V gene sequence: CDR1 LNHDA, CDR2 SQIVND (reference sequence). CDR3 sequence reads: CASSMGRNYGYTF. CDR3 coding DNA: TGTGCCAGTAGTATGGGACGGAACTATGGCTACACCTTC.

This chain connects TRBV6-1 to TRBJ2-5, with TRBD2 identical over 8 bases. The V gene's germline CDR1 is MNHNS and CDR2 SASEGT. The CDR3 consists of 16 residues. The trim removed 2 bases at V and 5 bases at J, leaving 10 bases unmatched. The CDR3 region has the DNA TGTGCCAGCAGTGAAATCATCACGGGAGGGGGGGAGACCCAGTACTTC. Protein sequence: CASSEIITGGGETQYF.